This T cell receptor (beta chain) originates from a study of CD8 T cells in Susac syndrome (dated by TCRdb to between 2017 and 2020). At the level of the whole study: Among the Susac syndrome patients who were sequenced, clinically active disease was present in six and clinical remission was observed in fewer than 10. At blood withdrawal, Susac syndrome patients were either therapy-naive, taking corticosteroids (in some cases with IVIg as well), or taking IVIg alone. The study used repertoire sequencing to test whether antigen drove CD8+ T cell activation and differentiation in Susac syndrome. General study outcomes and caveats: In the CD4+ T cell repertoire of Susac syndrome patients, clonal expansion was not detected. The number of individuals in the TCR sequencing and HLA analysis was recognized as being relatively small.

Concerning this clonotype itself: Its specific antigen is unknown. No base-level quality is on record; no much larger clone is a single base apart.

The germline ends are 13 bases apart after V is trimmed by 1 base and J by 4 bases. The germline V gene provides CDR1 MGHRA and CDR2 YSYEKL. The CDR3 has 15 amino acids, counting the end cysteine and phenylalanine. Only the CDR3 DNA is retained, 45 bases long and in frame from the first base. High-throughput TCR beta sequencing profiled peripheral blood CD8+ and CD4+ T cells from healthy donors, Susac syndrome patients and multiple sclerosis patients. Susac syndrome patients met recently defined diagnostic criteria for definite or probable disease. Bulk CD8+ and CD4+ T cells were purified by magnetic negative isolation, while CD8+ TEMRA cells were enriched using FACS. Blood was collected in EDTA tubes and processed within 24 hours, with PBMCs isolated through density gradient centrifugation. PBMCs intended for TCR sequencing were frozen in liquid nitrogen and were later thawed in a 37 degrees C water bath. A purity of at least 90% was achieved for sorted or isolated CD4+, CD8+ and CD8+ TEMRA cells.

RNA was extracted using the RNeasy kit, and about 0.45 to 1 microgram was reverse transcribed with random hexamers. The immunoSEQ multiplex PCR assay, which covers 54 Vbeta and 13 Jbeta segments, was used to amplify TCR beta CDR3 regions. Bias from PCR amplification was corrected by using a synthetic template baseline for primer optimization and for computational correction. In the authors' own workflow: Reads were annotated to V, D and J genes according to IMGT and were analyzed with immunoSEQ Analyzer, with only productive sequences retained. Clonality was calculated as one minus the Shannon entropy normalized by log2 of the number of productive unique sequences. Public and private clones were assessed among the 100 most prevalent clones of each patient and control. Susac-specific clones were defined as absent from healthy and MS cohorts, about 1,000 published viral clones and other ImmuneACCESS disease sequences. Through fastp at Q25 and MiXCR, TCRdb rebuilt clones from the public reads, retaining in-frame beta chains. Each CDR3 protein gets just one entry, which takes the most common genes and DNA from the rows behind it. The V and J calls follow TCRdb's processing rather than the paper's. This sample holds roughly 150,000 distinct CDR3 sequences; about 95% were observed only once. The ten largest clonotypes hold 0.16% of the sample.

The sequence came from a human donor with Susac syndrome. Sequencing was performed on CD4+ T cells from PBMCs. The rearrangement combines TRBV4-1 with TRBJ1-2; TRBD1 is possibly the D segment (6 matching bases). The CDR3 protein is CASSQGQGMGYGYTF. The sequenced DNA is TGCGCCAGCAGCCAAGGGCAGGGGATGGGCTATGGCTACACCTTC.